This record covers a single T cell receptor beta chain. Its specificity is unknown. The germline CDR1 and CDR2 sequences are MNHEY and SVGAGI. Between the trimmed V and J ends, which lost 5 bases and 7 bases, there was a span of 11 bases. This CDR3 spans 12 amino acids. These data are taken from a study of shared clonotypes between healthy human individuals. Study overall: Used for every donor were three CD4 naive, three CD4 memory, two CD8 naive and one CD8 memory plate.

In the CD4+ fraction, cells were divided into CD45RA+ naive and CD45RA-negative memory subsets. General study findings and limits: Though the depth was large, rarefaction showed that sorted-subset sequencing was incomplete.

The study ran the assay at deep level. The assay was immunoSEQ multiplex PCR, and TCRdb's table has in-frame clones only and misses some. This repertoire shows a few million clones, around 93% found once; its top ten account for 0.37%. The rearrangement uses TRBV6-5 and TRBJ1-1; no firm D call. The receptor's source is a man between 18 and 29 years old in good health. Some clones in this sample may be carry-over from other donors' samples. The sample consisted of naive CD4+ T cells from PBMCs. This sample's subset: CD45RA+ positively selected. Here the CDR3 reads CASSRHRFEAFF. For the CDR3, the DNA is TGTGCCAGCAGTAGACACCGATTTGAAGCTTTCTTT.